These 9 T cell receptor beta chains were sequenced from one sample in a study of T cell changes during pregnancy in multiple sclerosis. Assay: immunoSEQ multiplex PCR; the TCRdb copy retains only in-frame clones and omits some. The table shows some 130,000 clones, with about 96% occurring only once. The specimen was peripheral blood, collected after pregnancy. The receptors shown here come from a female donor with multiple sclerosis, enrolled in a pregnancy study.

The chain employs TRBV5-4 and TRBJ2-7, with a weak D call TRBD1 (5 bases). The CDR3 loop spans 13 amino acids. Trimming removed 0 bases at V and 6 bases at J, with 10 bases between. Per germline, CDR1 SGHNT and CDR2 YYREEE (reference sequence). The CDR3 spells CASSLVRESEQYF. The CDR3 nucleotides are TGTGCCAGCAGCTTGGTCAGGGAAAGCGAGCAGTACTTC.

The gene calls are TRBV19 and TRBJ2-1; possible D gene TRBD1, 5 bases. V gave up 5 bases and J gave up 3 bases, with 14 bases separating them. The CDR3 has 15 amino acids. Germline V CDR1 and CDR2: LNHDA, SQIVND (reference sequence). In DNA, the CDR3 is TGTGCCAGTAGTCTTTATCAGGGAAACTACAATGAGCAGTTCTTC. It specifies CASSLYQGNYNEQFF.

This chain joins TRBV7-8 and TRBJ1-1, with TRBD1 matching 7 bases. Germline V gives CDR1 SGHVS, CDR2 FQNEAQ. With V trimmed by 4 bases and J by 6 bases, 11 bases remained unmatched. The CDR3 extends over 15 amino acids. This CDR3 reads CASSSSTDRDAEAFF. CDR3 in DNA: TGTGCCAGCAGCTCTTCGACAGACAGGGACGCTGAAGCTTTCTTT.

A single count supports this clone. The J gene is TRBJ2-3, the V gene TRBV5-1, with D perhaps TRBD1 (7 bases). The V gene lost 4 bases and the J gene lost 4 bases, with 10 bases spanning the gap. CDR1 and CDR2 (germline): SGHRS, YFSETQ. The CDR3 runs to 13 residues. CDR3 DNA: TGCGCCAGCAGCGCGGGACAGTCAGATACGCAGTATTTT. Encoded protein: CASSAGQSDTQYF.

This clone was seen only once. V gene TRBV4-2 combines with J gene TRBJ2-3, with TRBD2 matching 11 bases. Germline trimming cut 0 bases from V and 2 bases from J; bases unmatched to any gene: 10. CDR3 length equals 19 residues. The germline CDR1 and CDR2 sequences are LGHNA and YNFKEQ. The CDR3 reads CASSQDASGGLTHTDTQYF. CDR3 DNA sequence: TGTGCCAGCAGCCAAGATGCTAGCGGGGGGCTTACTCACACAGATACGCAGTATTTT.

This chain uses TRBV28 with TRBJ2-3; D might be TRBD2 (5 bases). Germline assignment: CDR1 MDHEN and CDR2 SYDVKM. The CDR3 is made up of 15 amino acids. V was pared by 2 bases and J by 4 bases, with 13 bases between. This CDR3 reads CASSLAQLGADTQYF. The CDR3 DNA reads TGTGCCAGCAGTTTAGCCCAACTAGGCGCAGATACGCAGTATTTT.

This chain connects TRBV27 to TRBJ1-5, with 7 bases identical to TRBD1. The ends lost 5 bases at V and 0 bases at J; junction bases unmatched: 7. Germline lookup yields CDR1 MNHEY and CDR2 SMNVEV (reference sequence). The CDR3 is made up of 16 amino acids. In nucleotides, the CDR3 is TGTGCCAGCAGTAGAGGGGGCAGTTATAGCAATCAGCCCCAGCATTTT. Translation gives CASSRGGSYSNQPQHF.

The chain joins TRBV19 to TRBJ2-7; D is uncertain. The CDR3 runs 13 residues. CDR1 and CDR2 (germline): LNHDA, SQIVND (reference sequence). Trimming removed 5 bases at V and 3 bases at J, with 11 bases between. CDR3 in DNA: TGTGCCAGTAGTCTCCCAGGCGTCTACGAGCAGTACTTC. This encodes CASSLPGVYEQYF.

The chain couples TRBV7-8 to TRBJ1-2; no clear D gene. Trimming removed 0 bases at V and 6 bases at J, with 14 bases between. This CDR3 contains 15 residues. The germline V gene has CDR1 SGHVS and CDR2 FQNEAQ. This chain's CDR3 is CASSLAAGKGDGYTF. As DNA, the CDR3 is TGTGCCAGCAGCTTAGCCGCGGGAAAGGGAGATGGCTACACCTTC.